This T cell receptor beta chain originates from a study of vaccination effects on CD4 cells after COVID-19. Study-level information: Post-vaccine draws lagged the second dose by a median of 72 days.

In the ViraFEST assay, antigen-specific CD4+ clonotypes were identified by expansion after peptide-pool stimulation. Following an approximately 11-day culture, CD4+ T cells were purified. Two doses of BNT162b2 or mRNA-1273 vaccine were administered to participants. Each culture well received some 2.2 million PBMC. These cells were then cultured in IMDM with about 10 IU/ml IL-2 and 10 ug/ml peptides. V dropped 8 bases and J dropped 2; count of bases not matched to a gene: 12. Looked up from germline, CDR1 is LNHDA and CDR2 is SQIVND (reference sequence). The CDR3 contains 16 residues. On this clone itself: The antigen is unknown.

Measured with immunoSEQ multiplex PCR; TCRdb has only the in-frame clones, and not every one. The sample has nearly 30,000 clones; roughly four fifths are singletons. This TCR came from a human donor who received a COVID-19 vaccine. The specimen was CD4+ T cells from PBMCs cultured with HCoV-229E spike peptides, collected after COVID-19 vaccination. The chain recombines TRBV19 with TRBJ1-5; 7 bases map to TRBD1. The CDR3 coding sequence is TGTGCCAGTGGGGACAGAACTACCTTGGGCAATCAGCCCCAGCATTTT. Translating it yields CASGDRTTLGNQPQHF.